Below, 13 T cell receptor beta chains from the same sample are listed, as sequenced in a study of cytomegalovirus exposure and HLA in healthy donors. The study ran its PCR with 60 Vbeta and 13 Jbeta primers. Data came from immunoSEQ multiplex PCR; TCRdb stores just in-frame clones and leaves some out. This table holds fewer than 250,000 clones, approximately 82% found once. Input material: PBMCs. The receptors here all came from a man aged 18 to 30 in good health and CMV-seronegative.

This chain uses TRBV6-1 with TRBJ2-1; D might be TRBD2 (5 bases). V dropped 7 bases and J dropped 5 bases, with 15 bases sitting between them. Germline CDR1 MNHNS, CDR2 SASEGT. CDR3 length: 14 amino acids. The CDR3 is CASTWTPVDNEQFF. For the CDR3, the DNA is TGTGCCAGCACTTGGACTCCCGTAGACAATGAGCAGTTCTTC.

This chain links TRBV5-1 with TRBJ1-1, with D maybe TRBD1 (6 bases). Deletions cut 0 bases from V and 3 bases from J, with 21 bases between. CDR1 is SGHRS and CDR2 is YFSETQ in the germline V gene. There are 18 residues in the CDR3. The CDR3 DNA follows: TGCGCCAGCAGCTTGGTATTCTTCGAGGGGGGGGCGGACACTGAAGCTTTCTTT. Translating gives CASSLVFFEGGADTEAFF. The whole variable domain, remainder taken from reference TRBV5-1 and TRBJ1-1, is KAGVTQTPRYLIKTRGQQVTLSCSPISGHRSVSWYQQTPGQGLQFLFEYFSETQRNKGNFPGRFSGRQFSNSRSEMNVSTLELGDSALYLCASSLVFFEGGADTEAFFGQGTRLTVV.

V and J are TRBV18 and TRBJ1-1; D gene ambiguous. V lost 2 bases and J 2 bases, leaving 9 bases between the germline ends. Germline V gene sequence: CDR1 KGHSH, CDR2 LQKENI. The length of the CDR3 is 14 residues. This chain's CDR3 is CASSPGPHNTEAFF. In DNA form, the CDR3 reads TGTGCCAGCTCACCAGGCCCGCATAACACTGAAGCTTTCTTT.

Comment on this clone: Additional DNA sequences in this sample encode the identical CDR3. The chain couples TRBV19 to TRBJ1-5; tentative D call: TRBD1 (6 bases). V lost 5 bases and J 3 bases, leaving 11 bases between the germline ends. The V gene's germline CDR1 is LNHDA and CDR2 SQIVND (reference sequence). This CDR3 comprises 14 residues. The CDR3 is CASSSGQLNQPQHF. The CDR3, as DNA: TGTGCCAGTAGTTCAGGACAGCTCAATCAGCCCCAGCATTTT.

This chain uses TRBV6-1 with TRBJ1-2; 7 bases are a match to TRBD1. CDR3 length equals 13 residues. CDR1 and CDR2 from the germline V gene are MNHNS and SASEGT. After removal of 6 bases from V and 3 bases from J, the junction contained 4 bases not matched to a gene. The CDR3 sequence: CASRDDRDYGYTF. The CDR3 DNA reads as TGTGCCAGCAGAGACGACAGGGACTATGGCTACACCTTC.

This chain connects TRBV18 to TRBJ2-7; the D gene is possibly TRBD2 (6 bases). The CDR3 has 15 amino acids. Deletions cut 3 bases from V and 6 bases from J, with 18 bases between. From germline, CDR1 is KGHSH and CDR2 LQKENI. CDR3: CASSPGLAAGIEQYF. The CDR3 DNA follows: TGTGCCAGCTCACCGGGGTTAGCGGCTGGGATCGAGCAGTACTTC. Using reference TRBV18 and TRBJ2-7 for the parts outside the CDR3, the full variable domain is NAGVMQNPRHLVRRRGQEARLRCSPMKGHSHVYWYRQLPEEGLKFMVYLQKENIIDESGMPKERFSAEFPKEGPSILRIQQVVRGDSAAYFCASSPGLAAGIEQYFGPGTRLTVT.

This clone was recorded only once. The rearrangement joins TRBV2 to TRBJ2-1, with TRBD1 matching over 10 bases. Germline CDR1 is SNHLY and CDR2 is FYNNEI. J lost 3 bases, V lost 7 bases, and 9 bases had no gene match. There are 16 residues in the CDR3. The CDR3 sequence: CASTWGGTGVYNEQFF. The CDR3 nucleotides are TGTGCCAGCACCTGGGGTGGGACAGGGGTCTACAATGAGCAGTTCTTC.

Here the CDR3 DNA reads TGTGCCAGCAGAAGGGAGTCAGATACGCAGTATTTT. As protein: CASRRESDTQYF. This chain connects TRBV6-1 to TRBJ2-3, with TRBD2 as a possible D gene (5 bases). Trimming left V 6 bases short and J 4 bases short, with 8 bases between. This CDR3 region has 12 residues. The germline V gene encodes CDR1 MNHNS and CDR2 SASEGT.

V is TRBV11-3 and J is TRBJ2-5; no firm D call. The germline V and J ends were trimmed by 5 bases and 5 bases, with 12 bases remaining between them. Germline V gene sequence: CDR1 SGHNT, CDR2 YENEEA. CDR3 length: 13 amino acids. The CDR3 DNA sequence: TGTGCCAGCAGCCCCAGGTATGGGGAGACCCAGTACTTC. Its translation is CASSPRYGETQYF. The entire variable domain, with the rest obtained from reference TRBV11-3 and TRBJ2-5, is as follows: EAGVVQSPRYKIIEKKQPVAFWCNPISGHNTLYWYLQNLGQGPELLIRYENEEAVDDSQLPKDRFSAERLKGVDSTLKIQPAELGDSAVYLCASSPRYGETQYFGPGTRLLVL.

The CDR3 DNA reads as TGTGCCAGCAGTCCGAGACAGGGAACCAATCAGCCCCAGCATTTT. Translated, it gives CASSPRQGTNQPQHF. The chain joins TRBV6-5 to TRBJ1-5; 7 bases match TRBD1. In germline, CDR1 is MNHEY, CDR2 SVGAGI. J lost 3 bases, V lost 5 bases, and 7 bases had no gene match. The length of the CDR3 is 15 residues.

The chain employs TRBV13 and TRBJ2-7; 7 bases fit TRBD2. The CDR3 loop spans 13 amino acids. Germline values: CDR1 PRHDT, CDR2 FYEKMQ (reference sequence). V lost 1 base, J lost 6 bases, and 3 bases stayed unmatched. The CDR3 here is CASSLAGGGEQYF. The CDR3 bases are TGTGCCAGCAGCTTAGCGGGAGGTGGCGAGCAGTACTTC.

V usage is TRBV18 and J usage is TRBJ2-3; 7 bases align to TRBD1. The germline gives CDR1 KGHSH, CDR2 LQKENI. V shed 2 bases and J 4 bases; nucleotides not matched to a gene: 3. This CDR3 has 14 residues. CDR3 DNA sequence: TGTGCCAGCTCACCAGGACAGGACCCAGATACGCAGTATTTT. It yields the protein CASSPGQDPDTQYF.

The V and J genes are TRBV9 and TRBJ1-6, with D maybe TRBD1 (6 bases). Germline lookup yields CDR1 SGDLS and CDR2 YYNGEE. V was trimmed by 0 bases and J by 10 bases, leaving 17 bases between them. There are 16 residues in the CDR3. The chain's CDR3 is CASSVADSGVGSPLHF. The CDR3, as DNA: TGTGCCAGCAGCGTAGCGGACAGCGGGGTCGGGTCACCCCTCCACTTT.